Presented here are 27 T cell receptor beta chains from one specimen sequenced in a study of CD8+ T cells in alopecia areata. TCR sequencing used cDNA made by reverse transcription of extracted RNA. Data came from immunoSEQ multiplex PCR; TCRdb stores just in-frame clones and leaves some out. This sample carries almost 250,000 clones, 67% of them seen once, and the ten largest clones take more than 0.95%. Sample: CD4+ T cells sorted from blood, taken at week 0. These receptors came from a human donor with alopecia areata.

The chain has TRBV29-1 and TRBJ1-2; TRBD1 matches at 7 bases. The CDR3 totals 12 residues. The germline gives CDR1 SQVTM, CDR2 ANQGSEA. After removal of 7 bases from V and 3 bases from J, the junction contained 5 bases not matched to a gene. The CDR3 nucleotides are TGCAGCGGACGAGGGGGCGACTATGGCTACACCTTC. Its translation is CSGRGGDYGYTF.

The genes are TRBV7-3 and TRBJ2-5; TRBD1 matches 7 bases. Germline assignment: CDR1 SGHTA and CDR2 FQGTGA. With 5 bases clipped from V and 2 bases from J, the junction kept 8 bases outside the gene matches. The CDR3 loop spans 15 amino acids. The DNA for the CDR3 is TGTGCCAGCAGCCGGACAGGCTCTCTACAAGAGACCCAGTACTTC. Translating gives CASSRTGSLQETQYF. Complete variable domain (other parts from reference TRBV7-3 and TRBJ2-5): GAGVSQTPSNKVTEKGKYVELRCDPISGHTALYWYRQSLGQGPEFLIYFQGTGAADDSGLPNDRFFAVRPEGSVSTLKIQRTERGDSAVYLCASSRTGSLQETQYFGPGTRLLVL.

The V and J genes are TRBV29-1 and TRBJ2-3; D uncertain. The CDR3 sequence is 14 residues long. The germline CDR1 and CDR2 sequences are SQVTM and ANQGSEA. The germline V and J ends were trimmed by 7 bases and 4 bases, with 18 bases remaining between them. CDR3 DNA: TGCAGCGCCGCCTCCATGCCGGGTTCAGATACGCAGTATTTT. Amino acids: CSAASMPGSDTQYF.

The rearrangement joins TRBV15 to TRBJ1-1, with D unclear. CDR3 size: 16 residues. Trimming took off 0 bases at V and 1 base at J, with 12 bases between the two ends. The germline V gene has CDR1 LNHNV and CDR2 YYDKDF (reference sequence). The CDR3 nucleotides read TGTGCCACCAGCAGAGATCGGCGGGAATCGAACACTGAAGCTTTCTTT. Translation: CATSRDRRESNTEAFF.

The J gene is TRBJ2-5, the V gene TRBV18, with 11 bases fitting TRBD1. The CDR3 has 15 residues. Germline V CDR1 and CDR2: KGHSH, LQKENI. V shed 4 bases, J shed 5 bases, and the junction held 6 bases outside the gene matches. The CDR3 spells CASSQRTGGDETQYF. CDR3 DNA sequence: TGTGCCAGCTCACAAAGGACAGGGGGCGATGAGACCCAGTACTTC.

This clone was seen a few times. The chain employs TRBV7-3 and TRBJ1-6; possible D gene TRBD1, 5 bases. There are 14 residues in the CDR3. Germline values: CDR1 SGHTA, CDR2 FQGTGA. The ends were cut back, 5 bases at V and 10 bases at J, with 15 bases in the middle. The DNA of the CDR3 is TGTGCCAGCAGCCGAGACAGCTATGGGTCACCCCTCCACTTT. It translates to CASSRDSYGSPLHF. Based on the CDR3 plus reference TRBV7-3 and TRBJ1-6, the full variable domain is GAGVSQTPSNKVTEKGKYVELRCDPISGHTALYWYRQSLGQGPEFLIYFQGTGAADDSGLPNDRFFAVRPEGSVSTLKIQRTERGDSAVYLCASSRDSYGSPLHFGNGTRLTVT.

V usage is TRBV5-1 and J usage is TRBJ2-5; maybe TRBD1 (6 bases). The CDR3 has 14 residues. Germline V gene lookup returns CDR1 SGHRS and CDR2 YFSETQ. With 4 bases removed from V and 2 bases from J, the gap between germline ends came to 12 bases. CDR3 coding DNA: TGCGCCAGCAGCCCGGGACACTCACAAGAGACCCAGTACTTC. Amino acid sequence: CASSPGHSQETQYF.

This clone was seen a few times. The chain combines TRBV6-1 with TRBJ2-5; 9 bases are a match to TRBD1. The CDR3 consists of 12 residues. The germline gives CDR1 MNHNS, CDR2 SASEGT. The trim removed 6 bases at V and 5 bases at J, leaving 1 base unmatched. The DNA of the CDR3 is TGTGCCAGCAGGGGACAGGGTGAGACCCAGTACTTC. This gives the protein CASRGQGETQYF.

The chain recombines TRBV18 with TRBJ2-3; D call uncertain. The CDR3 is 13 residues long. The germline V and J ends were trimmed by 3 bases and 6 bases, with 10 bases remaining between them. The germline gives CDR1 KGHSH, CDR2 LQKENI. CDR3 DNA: TGTGCCAGCTCACCGGACCCTTCGGATACGCAGTATTTT. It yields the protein CASSPDPSDTQYF.

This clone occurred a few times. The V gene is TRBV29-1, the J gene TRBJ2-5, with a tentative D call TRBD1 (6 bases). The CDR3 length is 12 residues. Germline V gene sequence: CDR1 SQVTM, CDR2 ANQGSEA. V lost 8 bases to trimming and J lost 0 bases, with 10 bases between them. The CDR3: CSIRTDQETQYF. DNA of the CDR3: TGCAGCATAAGGACAGACCAAGAGACCCAGTACTTC. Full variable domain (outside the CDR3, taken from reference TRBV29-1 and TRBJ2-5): SAVISQKPSRDICQRGTSLTIQCQVDSQVTMMFWYRQQPGQSLTLIATANQGSEATYESGFVIDKFPISRPNLTFSTLTVSNMSPEDSSIYLCSIRTDQETQYFGPGTRLLVL.

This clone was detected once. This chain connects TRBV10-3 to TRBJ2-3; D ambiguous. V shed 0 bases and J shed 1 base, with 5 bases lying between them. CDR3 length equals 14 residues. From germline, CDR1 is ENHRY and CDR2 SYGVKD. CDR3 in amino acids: CAISESWRTDTQYF. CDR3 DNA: TGTGCCATCAGTGAGTCATGGCGCACAGATACGCAGTATTTT.

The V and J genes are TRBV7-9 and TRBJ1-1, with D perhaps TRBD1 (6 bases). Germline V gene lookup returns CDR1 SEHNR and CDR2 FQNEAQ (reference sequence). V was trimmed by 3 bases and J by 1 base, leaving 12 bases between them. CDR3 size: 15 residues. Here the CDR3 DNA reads TGTGCCAGCAGCTTCCGAGGGGGAAAGAACACTGAAGCTTTCTTT. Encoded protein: CASSFRGGKNTEAFF.

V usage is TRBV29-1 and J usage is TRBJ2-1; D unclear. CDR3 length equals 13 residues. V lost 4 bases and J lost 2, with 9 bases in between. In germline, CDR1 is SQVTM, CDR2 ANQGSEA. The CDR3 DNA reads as TGCAGCGTTGGAAGGATCGCCTACAATGAGCAGTTCTTC. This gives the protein CSVGRIAYNEQFF.

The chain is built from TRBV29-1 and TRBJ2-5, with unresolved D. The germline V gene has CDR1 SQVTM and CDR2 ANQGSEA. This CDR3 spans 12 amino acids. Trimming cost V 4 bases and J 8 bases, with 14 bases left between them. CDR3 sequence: CSVVISTQTQYF. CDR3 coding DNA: TGCAGCGTTGTAATTAGCACTCAAACCCAGTACTTC.

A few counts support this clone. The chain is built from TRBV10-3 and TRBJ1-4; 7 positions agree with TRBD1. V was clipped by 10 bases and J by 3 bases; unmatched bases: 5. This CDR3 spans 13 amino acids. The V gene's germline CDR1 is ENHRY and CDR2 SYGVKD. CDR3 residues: CATATGPNEKLFF. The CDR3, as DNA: TGTGCCACAGCGACAGGGCCTAATGAAAAACTGTTTTTT.

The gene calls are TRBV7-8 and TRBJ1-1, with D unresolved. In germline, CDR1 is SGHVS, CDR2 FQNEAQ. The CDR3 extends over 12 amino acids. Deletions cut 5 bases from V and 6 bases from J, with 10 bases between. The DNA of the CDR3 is TGTGCCAGCAGCCGCCTGGTGTCTGAAGCTTTCTTT. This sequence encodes CASSRLVSEAFF.

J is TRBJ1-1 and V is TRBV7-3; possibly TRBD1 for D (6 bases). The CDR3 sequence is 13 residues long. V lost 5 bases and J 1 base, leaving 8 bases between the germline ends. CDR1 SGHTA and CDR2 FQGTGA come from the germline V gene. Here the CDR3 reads CASSRTANTEAFF. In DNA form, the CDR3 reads TGTGCCAGCAGCCGGACAGCGAACACTGAAGCTTTCTTT.

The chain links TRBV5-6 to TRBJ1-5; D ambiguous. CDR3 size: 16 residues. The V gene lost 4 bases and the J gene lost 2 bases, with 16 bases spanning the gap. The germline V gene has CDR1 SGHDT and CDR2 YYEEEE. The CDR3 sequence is CASSPAGLRGNQPQHF. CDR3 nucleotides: TGTGCCAGCAGCCCTGCCGGTCTCCGGGGCAATCAGCCCCAGCATTTT.

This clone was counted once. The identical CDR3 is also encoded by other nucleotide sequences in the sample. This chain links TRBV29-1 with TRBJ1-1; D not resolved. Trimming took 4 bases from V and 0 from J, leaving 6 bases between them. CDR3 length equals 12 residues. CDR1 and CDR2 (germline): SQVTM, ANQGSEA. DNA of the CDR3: TGCAGCGTTGTCACGGTGAACACTGAAGCTTTCTTT. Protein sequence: CSVVTVNTEAFF.

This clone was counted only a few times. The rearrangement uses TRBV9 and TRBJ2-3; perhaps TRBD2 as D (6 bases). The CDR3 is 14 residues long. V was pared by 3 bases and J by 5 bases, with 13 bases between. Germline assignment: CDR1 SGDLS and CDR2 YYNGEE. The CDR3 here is CASSARGSGDTQYF. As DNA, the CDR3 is TGTGCCAGCAGCGCCCGGGGTAGCGGAGATACGCAGTATTTT.

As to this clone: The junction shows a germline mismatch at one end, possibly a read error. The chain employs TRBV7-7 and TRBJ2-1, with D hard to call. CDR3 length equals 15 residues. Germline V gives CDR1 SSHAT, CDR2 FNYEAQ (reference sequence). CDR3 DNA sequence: TGTGCTAGCAGCTTAGGTCTAAGTTCCTACAATGAGCAGTTCTTC. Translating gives CASSLGLSSYNEQFF.

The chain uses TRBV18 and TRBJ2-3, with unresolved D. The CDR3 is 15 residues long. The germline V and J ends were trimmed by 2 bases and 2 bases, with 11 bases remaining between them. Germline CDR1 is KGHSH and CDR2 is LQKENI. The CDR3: CASSPMEIFTDTQYF. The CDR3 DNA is TGTGCCAGCTCACCAATGGAAATCTTCACAGATACGCAGTATTTT.

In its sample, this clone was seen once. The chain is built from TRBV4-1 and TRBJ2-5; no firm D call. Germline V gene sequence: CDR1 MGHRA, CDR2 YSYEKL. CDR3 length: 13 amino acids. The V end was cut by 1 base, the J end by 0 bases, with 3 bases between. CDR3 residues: CASSQGNQETQYF. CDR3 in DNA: TGCGCCAGCAGCCAAGGGAACCAAGAGACCCAGTACTTC.

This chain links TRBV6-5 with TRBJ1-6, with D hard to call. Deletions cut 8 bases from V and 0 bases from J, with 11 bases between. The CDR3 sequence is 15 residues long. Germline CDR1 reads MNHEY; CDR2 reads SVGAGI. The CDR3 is CASLSLASYNSPLHF. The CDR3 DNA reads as TGTGCCAGCCTCTCGCTGGCCTCCTATAATTCACCCCTCCACTTT.

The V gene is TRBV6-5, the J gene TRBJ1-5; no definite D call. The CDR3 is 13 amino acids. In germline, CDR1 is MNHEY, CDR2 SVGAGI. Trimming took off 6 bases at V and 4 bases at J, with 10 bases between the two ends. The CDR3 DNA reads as TGTGCCAGCAGGTTCGGAGTTAATCAGCCCCAGCATTTT. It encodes CASRFGVNQPQHF.

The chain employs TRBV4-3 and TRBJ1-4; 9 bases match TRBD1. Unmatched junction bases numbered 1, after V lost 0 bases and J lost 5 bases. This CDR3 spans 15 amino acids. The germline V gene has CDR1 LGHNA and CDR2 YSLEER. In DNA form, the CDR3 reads TGCGCCAGCAGCCAAGAACAGGGGGCCAATGAAAAACTGTTTTTT. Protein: CASSQEQGANEKLFF.

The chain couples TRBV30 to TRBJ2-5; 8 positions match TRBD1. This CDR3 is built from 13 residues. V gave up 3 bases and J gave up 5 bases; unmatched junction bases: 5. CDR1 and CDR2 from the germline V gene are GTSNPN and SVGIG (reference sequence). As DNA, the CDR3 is TGTGCCTGGAGCGGACAGGGTTGGGAGACCCAGTACTTC. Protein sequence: CAWSGQGWETQYF.